This T cell receptor beta chain comes out of a study of cytomegalovirus exposure and HLA in healthy donors. On the study more broadly: Drawn from HLA-typed donors, about 85 million unique TCRs were held in an early data release.

General study points: In vitro checks showed that a few CMV-associated chains really do target CMV antigens. Within an earlier analysis, most TCR beta V segments proved productive either about 90% or about 30% of the time. Sequencing likely caused a cluster of highly shared sequence variants.

J was trimmed by 4 bases and V by 6 bases; bases with no gene match: 6. This CDR3 is 15 amino acids long. Germline loops: CDR1 SGHAT, CDR2 FQDESV (reference sequence). Comments on this clone: Its antigen remains unidentified.

The study ran its PCR with 60 Vbeta and 13 Jbeta primers. Profiling relied on immunoSEQ multiplex PCR, and the TCRdb table lists in-frame clones only, not all of them. The sample totals 200,000 to 250,000 clones. Specimen: PBMCs. The TCR comes from a woman aged 25 to 39 in good health and CMV-seropositive. This chain uses TRBV11-1 with TRBJ2-5; the match to TRBD2 covers 12 bases. CDR3 DNA: TGTGCCAGCAGGACACTAGCGGGGGGCGGAGAGACCCAGTACTTC. The encoded protein is CASRTLAGGGETQYF.